The 5 T cell receptor beta chains listed next were all sequenced from one sample in a study of T cells after yellow fever vaccination. TCRdb recomputed calls from the 5' RACE reads with MiXCR, one row per CDR3 protein. The repertoire consists of roughly 310,000 distinct CDR3 sequences, with roughly 8.7% occurring once and the leading ten covering about 20%. This specimen consisted of PBMCs, obtained on the day of the first yellow fever vaccination. These receptors were obtained from a man between 18 and 29 years old who received the YFV17D yellow fever vaccine.

Only a few counts were recorded for this clonotype. The chain is built from TRBV5-6 and TRBJ2-6; the match to TRBD1 covers 7 bases. There are 16 residues in the CDR3. The V segment lost 2 bases and the J segment 2 bases; nucleotides outside the gene matches: 4. Germline V CDR1 and CDR2: SGHDT, YYEEEE. The CDR3 region has the DNA TGTGCCAGCAGCTTCTTACAGGGGACTGGGGCCAACGTCCTGACTTTC. It specifies CASSFLQGTGANVLTF.

The gene calls are TRBV7-4 and TRBJ2-2; perhaps TRBD2 as D (6 bases). Germline V gives CDR1 SGHVT, CDR2 SQSDAQ. V lost 6 bases and J 10 bases, leaving 15 bases between the germline ends. The length of the CDR3 is 13 residues. CDR3 DNA sequence: TGTGCCAGCAGGGGGGAGGACACCCAGGAGCTGTTTTTT. Protein sequence: CASRGEDTQELFF.

This clonotype has more than one count but fewer than ten. The V call is TRBV5-4, the J call TRBJ1-1, with D unresolved. From germline, CDR1 is SGHNT and CDR2 YYREEE (reference sequence). The CDR3 extends over 15 amino acids. V was clipped by 3 bases and J by 1 base, with 13 bases between them. CDR3 protein: CASSWVDRENTEAFF. CDR3 nucleotides: TGTGCCAGCAGCTGGGTGGACCGGGAGAACACTGAAGCTTTCTTT.

This clonotype has just a few counts. This rearrangement joins TRBV12-3 or TRBV12-4 to TRBJ1-6; 7 nucleotides align to TRBD1. The CDR3 has 14 amino acids. V shed 3 bases and J 7 bases; nucleotides not matched to a gene: 3. The CDR3 sequence: CASSLGQKNSPLHF. CDR3 sequence (DNA): TGTGCCAGCAGTTTGGGACAGAAGAATTCACCCCTCCACTTT.

In its sample, this clonotype was seen many times. The V call is TRBV12-3 or TRBV12-4, the J call TRBJ2-2; 9 nucleotides match TRBD2. After removal of 3 bases from V and 0 bases from J, the junction contained 5 bases not matched to a gene. There are 17 residues in the CDR3. The chain's CDR3 is CASSFSSGVPNTGELFF. DNA for the CDR3: TGTGCCAGCAGTTTCTCTAGCGGGGTACCGAACACCGGGGAGCTGTTTTTT.